This T cell receptor beta chain is from a study of blood T cells in healthy people across ages. Findings and limits, study-wide: Getting older went along with TCR beta diversity per million T cells dropping roughly linearly.

The second PCR ran roughly 6 to 11 cycles with a sample-barcoded 5' primer and J-beta primers. MiXCR, applied by TCRdb to the 5' RACE reads, yields one record per CDR3 protein. The sample consists of about 680,000 distinct CDR3 sequences, around 45% of them appearing once. A remark on this clonotype: Antigen unknown. Its ends do not fully match the called genes, so a read error is possible.

Germline V gene sequence: CDR1 MDHEN, CDR2 SYDVKM. This CDR3 contains 16 residues. The sequence was obtained from a woman aged 60-75 years in good health. This sequence joins TRBV28 and TRBJ2-5, with D possibly matching TRBD2 (6 bases). Sequencing used blood. CDR3 DNA sequence: TGTGCCGGCAGCCTCCTCGGGAGAGCTACCCAAGAGACCCAGTACTTC. Protein product: CAGSLLGRATQETQYF.